Listed below are T cell receptor beta chains from one sample, sequenced in a study of cytomegalovirus exposure and HLA in healthy donors. Sequencing was performed with immunoSEQ multiplex PCR; in TCRdb, only in-frame clones are kept and a portion is missing. The sample has 97,000 or so clones, nearly 65% seen once. Material for sequencing was PBMCs. These TCRs come from a human donor in good health. The CDR3 runs from the conserved cysteine through the conserved F or W. Fields, in order: D gene, J gene, clone size, V gene, CDR3 protein, CDR3 DNA. The D gene is left open where the match is weak. Only part of the rows carry a size: once, few, many, or a class if the clone is expanded.

NA TRBJ2-3 NA TRBV30 CAWSVEGEWGTDTQYF TGTGCCTGGAGTGTAGAGGGGGAATGGGGCACAGATACGCAGTATTTT
TRBD2 TRBJ2-1 NA TRBV11-2 CASSLASTSGRVRNEQFF TGTGCCAGCAGCTTAGCCTCAACTAGCGGGAGGGTTAGGAATGAGCAGTTCTTC
NA TRBJ1-1 NA TRBV19 CASSIMPLGATEAFF TGTGCCAGTAGTATAATGCCCCTTGGGGCCACTGAAGCTTTCTTT
NA TRBJ1-2 NA TRBV6-1 CASSERSDASYGYTF TGTGCCAGCAGTGAAAGGTCCGATGCTAGCTATGGCTACACCTTC
NA TRBJ2-7 once TRBV7-2 CASSLSRGRVYEQYF TGTGCCAGCAGCTTATCTCGCGGCCGAGTCTACGAGCAGTACTTC
NA TRBJ1-1 NA TRBV2 CASSETGQKYLNTEAFF TGTGCCAGCAGCGAAACTGGACAGAAATATCTGAACACTGAAGCTTTCTTT
TRBD2 TRBJ2-1 NA TRBV6-6 CASRPSGTSGYNEQFF TGTGCCAGCAGGCCCTCCGGGACTAGCGGTTACAATGAGCAGTTCTTC
NA TRBJ2-1 NA TRBV11-2 CASSWLGAPYNEQFF TGTGCCAGCAGCTGGTTGGGGGCCCCGTACAATGAGCAGTTCTTC
NA TRBJ2-5 NA TRBV28 CASSRGPQETQYF TGTGCCAGCAGCAGGGGTCCACAAGAGACCCAGTACTTC
NA TRBJ2-7 NA TRBV2 CASRELGQSYEQYF TGTGCCAGCAGGGAACTAGGCCAATCCTACGAGCAGTACTTC
NA TRBJ2-7 NA TRBV4-1 CASSQESGGYEQYF TGCGCCAGCAGCCAAGAGTCAGGTGGTTACGAGCAGTACTTC
NA TRBJ2-3 NA TRBV15 CATSLRPPIFTPDTQYF TGTGCCACCAGCCTTCGTCCGCCGATCTTCACACCAGATACGCAGTATTTT
NA TRBJ2-3 NA TRBV7-9 CASAVDTQYF TGTGCCAGCGCGGTGGATACGCAGTATTTT
NA TRBJ2-1 NA TRBV20-1 CSARGRGEQFF TGCAGTGCTAGAGGACGGGGTGAGCAGTTCTTC
NA TRBJ2-3 few TRBV10-1 CASSLTGSTDTQYF TGCGCCAGCAGTTTAACAGGCAGCACAGATACGCAGTATTTT
TRBD1 TRBJ2-7 once TRBV19 CASSIRLGAGGIYEQYF TGTGCCAGTAGTATTCGGCTCGGGGCAGGGGGCATCTACGAGCAGTACTTC
NA TRBJ2-1 NA TRBV10-2 CASSDSGSYNEQFF TGCGCCAGCAGTGATAGCGGCTCCTACAATGAGCAGTTCTTC
TRBD2 TRBJ2-7 NA TRBV15 CATSSDGLAGVSEQYF TGTGCCACCAGCAGTGATGGACTAGCGGGAGTTAGTGAGCAGTACTTC
TRBD1 TRBJ2-1 once TRBV25-1 CASSPAGTGAYNEQFF TGTGCCAGCAGCCCAGCCGGGACAGGGGCATACAATGAGCAGTTCTTC
NA TRBJ2-1 NA TRBV30 CAWSVLHNEQFF TGTGCCTGGAGTGTACTACACAATGAGCAGTTCTTC
TRBD1 TRBJ1-3 NA TRBV5-5 CASSLGVRDSTGNTIYF TGTGCCAGCAGCTTGGGGGTCCGGGACAGCACTGGAAACACCATATATTTT
NA TRBJ2-4 NA TRBV2 CASSEAFGRDSQYF TGTGCCAGCAGTGAAGCGTTTGGGCGGGACAGTCAGTACTTC
NA TRBJ1-1 NA TRBV6-1 CASTRDTEAFF TGTGCCAGCACCCGGGACACTGAAGCTTTCTTT
NA TRBJ2-7 NA TRBV2 CASKVAASSYEQYF TGTGCCAGCAAGGTGGCGGCTAGCTCCTACGAGCAGTACTTC
TRBD2 TRBJ2-7 NA TRBV7-9 CASSFHPGASGKMEQYF TGTGCCAGCAGCTTCCACCCCGGGGCTAGCGGGAAGATGGAGCAGTACTTC
TRBD2 TRBJ2-7 NA TRBV6-5 CASSYSGASYEQYF TGTGCCAGCAGTTACAGCGGGGCGTCCTACGAGCAGTACTTC
NA TRBJ2-2 NA TRBV6-6 CASIRTTDTGELFF TGTGCCAGCATACGGACAACTGACACCGGGGAGCTGTTTTTT
TRBD2 TRBJ2-7 NA TRBV7-8 CASSLETVLAGFSHEQYF TGTGCCAGCAGCTTAGAGACGGTACTAGCGGGATTCAGCCACGAGCAGTACTTC
TRBD1 TRBJ2-1 NA TRBV27 CASSFRGRSEQFF TGTGCCAGCAGTTTCAGGGGGCGAAGTGAGCAGTTCTTC
NA TRBJ1-2 NA TRBV27 CASSSRASYGYTF TGTGCCAGCAGCTCGCGGGCTTCCTATGGCTACACCTTC
NA TRBJ1-1 NA TRBV6-1 CASSGDKKNTEAFF TGTGCCAGCAGTGGGGACAAGAAGAACACTGAAGCTTTCTTT
NA TRBJ1-5 NA TRBV30 CAWSVYSRQLLQPQHF TGTGCCTGGAGTGTATATTCACGACAGCTTCTTCAGCCCCAGCATTTT
TRBD2 TRBJ2-3 NA TRBV27 CASSLYGGGSTDTQYF TGTGCCAGCAGTTTATATGGGGGAGGGAGCACAGATACGCAGTATTTT
TRBD1 TRBJ2-7 once TRBV7-9 CASSPEAGQGVHEQYF TGTGCCAGCAGCCCAGAAGCGGGACAGGGGGTCCACGAGCAGTACTTC
TRBD2 TRBJ2-1 NA TRBV18 CASSRAGGPFSYNEQFF TGTGCCAGCTCACGGGCGGGAGGCCCCTTCTCCTACAATGAGCAGTTCTTC
NA TRBJ2-5 NA TRBV5-6 CASSLDGGGLWETQYF TGTGCCAGCAGCTTGGATGGGGGAGGTCTATGGGAGACCCAGTACTTC
TRBD1 TRBJ1-2 NA TRBV4-1 CASSPRQGDYGYTF TGCGCCAGCAGCCCCCGACAGGGCGACTATGGCTACACCTTC
NA TRBJ2-5 NA TRBV14 CASSQDIRTQYF TGTGCCAGCAGCCAAGATATTAGGACCCAGTACTTC
TRBD2 TRBJ2-5 NA TRBV5-1 CASIRTSGSSETQYF TGCGCCAGCATCCGGACTAGCGGGAGCTCCGAGACCCAGTACTTC
NA TRBJ2-5 NA TRBV7-5 CVRSLATGTNQETQYF TGTGTCAGAAGCTTAGCGACAGGGACAAACCAAGAGACCCAGTACTTC
TRBD1 TRBJ1-4 NA TRBV6-1 CASSEADRGGEKLFF TGTGCCAGCAGTGAAGCGGACAGGGGAGGAGAAAAACTGTTTTTT
NA TRBJ1-1 once TRBV27 CASSLGPYPARADKVFF TGTGCCAGCAGTTTAGGTCCTTATCCCGCCCGCGCAGACAAAGTTTTCTTT
TRBD1 TRBJ1-2 NA TRBV6-5 CASSYVSGQGYGYTF TGTGCCAGCAGCTACGTATCGGGACAGGGCTATGGCTACACCTTC
NA TRBJ2-6 NA TRBV5-4 CASSRGGTGANVLTF TGTGCCAGCAGCCGGGGTGGAACTGGGGCCAACGTCCTGACTTTC
NA TRBJ2-3 NA TRBV9 CASSVVGRGPDTQYF TGTGCCAGCAGCGTAGTCGGCAGAGGGCCAGATACGCAGTATTTT
NA TRBJ1-1 NA TRBV5-1 CASSRGQTNTEAFF TGCGCCAGCAGCCGGGGACAAACGAACACTGAAGCTTTCTTT
NA TRBJ1-1 NA TRBV13 CASTHNLQGEAFF TGTGCCAGCACCCACAACCTCCAGGGAGAAGCTTTCTTT
NA TRBJ1-5 NA TRBV4-1 CASSQDLAGIGRSNQPQHF TGCGCCAGCAGCCAAGATCTGGCAGGGATAGGGAGGAGCAATCAGCCCCAGCATTTT
NA TRBJ1-1 NA TRBV7-9 CASSRKGGGGNTEAFF TGTGCCAGCAGCCGCAAGGGGGGGGGCGGAAACACTGAAGCTTTCTTT
NA TRBJ2-3 NA TRBV2 CASAGYTDTQYF TGTGCCAGCGCAGGATACACAGATACGCAGTATTTT
TRBD1 TRBJ1-1 NA TRBV5-4 CASSSGGIAEAFF TGTGCCAGCAGCTCAGGGGGCATCGCTGAAGCTTTCTTT
NA TRBJ2-7 NA TRBV4-1 CASSQVGAGDSYEQYF TGCGCCAGCAGCCAAGTGGGGGCAGGGGACTCCTACGAGCAGTACTTC
NA TRBJ2-7 NA TRBV7-2 CASSLAAGSRGRGTQPYEQYF TGTGCCAGCAGCTTAGCGGCGGGGAGTCGGGGCCGCGGAACCCAACCCTACGAGCAGTACTTC